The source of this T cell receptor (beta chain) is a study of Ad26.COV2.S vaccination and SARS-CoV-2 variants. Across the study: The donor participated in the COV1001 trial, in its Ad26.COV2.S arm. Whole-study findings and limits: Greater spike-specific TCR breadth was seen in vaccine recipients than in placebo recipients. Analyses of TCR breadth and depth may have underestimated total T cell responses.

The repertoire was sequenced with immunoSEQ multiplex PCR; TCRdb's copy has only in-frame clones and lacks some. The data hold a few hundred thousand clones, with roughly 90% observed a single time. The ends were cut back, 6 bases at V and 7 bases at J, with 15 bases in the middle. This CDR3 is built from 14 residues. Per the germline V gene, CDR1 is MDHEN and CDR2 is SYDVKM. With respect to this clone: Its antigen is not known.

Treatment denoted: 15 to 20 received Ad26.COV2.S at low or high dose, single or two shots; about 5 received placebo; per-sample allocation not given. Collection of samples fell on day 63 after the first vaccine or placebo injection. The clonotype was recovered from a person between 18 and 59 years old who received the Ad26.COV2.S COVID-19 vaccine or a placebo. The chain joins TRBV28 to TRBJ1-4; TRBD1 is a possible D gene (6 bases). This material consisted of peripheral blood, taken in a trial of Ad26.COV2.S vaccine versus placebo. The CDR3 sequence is CASSTGGPSEKLFF. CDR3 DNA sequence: TGTGCCAGCAGCACGGGGGGCCCTAGTGAAAAACTGTTTTTT.